The clone carrying this TCR beta chain appeared a few times. Between the trimmed V and J ends, which lost 0 bases and 2 bases, there was a span of 5 bases. Germline V lookup: CDR1 SEHNR, CDR2 FQNEAQ (reference sequence). The CDR3 length is 13 residues. Unique molecular identifiers tagged every individual TCR cDNA molecule. MiXCR, applied by TCRdb to the 5' RACE reads, yields one record per CDR3 protein. Of 95,000 to 130,000 distinct CDR3 sequences listed, 10% to 15% were seen once; the top ten hold around 17%. This entry comes from a study of spatial heterogeneity in lung cancer. Time point meaning: blood at routine non-recurrence follow-up after resection. From tumor, nontumor lung or frozen PBMC, whole RNA was taken unsorted for sequencing.

J is TRBJ2-7 and V is TRBV7-9; D is ambiguous. The sequencing here drew on PBMCs, taken at follow-up. This receptor was identified in a male donor with early-stage non-small cell lung cancer. The CDR3: CASSLARAYEQYF. CDR3 nucleotides: TGTGCCAGCAGCTTAGCGCGTGCCTACGAGCAGTACTTC.